This passage covers 27 T cell receptor beta chains from one sample sequenced in a study of T cell changes during pregnancy in multiple sclerosis. Sequencing was performed with immunoSEQ multiplex PCR; in TCRdb, only in-frame clones are kept and a portion is missing. The table includes some 80,000 clones, over 85% detected once. The specimen comprised peripheral blood, sampled in the first trimester of pregnancy. These receptor sequences come from a female donor with multiple sclerosis, enrolled in a pregnancy study.

This chain uses TRBV7-9 with TRBJ1-1; 7 bases match TRBD1. The CDR3 length is 16 residues. After removal of 5 bases from V and 6 bases from J, the junction contained 15 bases not matched to a gene. Germline CDR1 SEHNR, CDR2 FQNEAQ (reference sequence). The CDR3 loop reads CASSPNTGDWNSEAFF. The CDR3 nucleotides are TGTGCCAGCAGCCCAAATACAGGGGATTGGAATTCTGAAGCTTTCTTT.

J is TRBJ2-1 and V is TRBV27; 9 bases are shared with TRBD2. The junction had 7 bases not matched to a gene; V was cut back by 2 bases and J by 2 bases. Germline loops: CDR1 MNHEY, CDR2 SMNVEV (reference sequence). CDR3 size: 17 residues. The CDR3, as DNA: TGTGCCAGCAGTTTACATACGGCTAGCGGGACCTACAATGAGCAGTTCTTC. This codes for CASSLHTASGTYNEQFF.

The chain recombines TRBV25-1 with TRBJ2-5; 8 positions agree with TRBD1. The germline gives CDR1 MGHDK, CDR2 SYGVNS. CDR3 size: 13 residues. With 4 bases clipped from V and 6 bases from J, the junction kept 4 bases outside the gene matches. For the CDR3, the DNA is TGTGCCAGCAGTGGAACAGGGGGACAGACCCAGTACTTC. The encoded protein is CASSGTGGQTQYF. The full variable domain, its missing parts supplied by reference TRBV25-1 and TRBJ2-5, is EADIYQTPRYLVIGTGKKITLECSQTMGHDKMYWYQQDPGMELHLIHYSYGVNSTEKGDLSSESTVSRIRTEHFPLTLESARPSHTSQYLCASSGTGGQTQYFGPGTRLLVL.

The chain has TRBV7-2 and TRBJ1-2; 7 nucleotides agree with TRBD1. The CDR3 sequence is 15 residues long. V trimming: 5 bases; J trimming: 0 bases; junction bases outside the gene matches: 6. Per the germline V gene, CDR1 is SGHTA and CDR2 is FQGNSA. CDR3 DNA sequence: TGTGCCAGCAGCCAGCAGGGGGATCCTAACTATGGCTACACCTTC. This codes for CASSQQGDPNYGYTF. Using reference TRBV7-2 and TRBJ1-2 for the parts outside the CDR3, the full variable domain is GAGVSQSPSNKVTEKGKDVELRCDPISGHTALYWYRQSLGQGLEFLIYFQGNSAPDKSGLPSDRFSAERTGGSVSTLTIQRTQQEDSAVYLCASSQQGDPNYGYTFGSGTRLTVV.

J is TRBJ1-1 and V is TRBV7-2; 8 positions agree with TRBD1. CDR1 and CDR2 from the germline V gene are SGHTA and FQGNSA. J was trimmed by 10 bases and V by 5 bases; bases with no gene match: 6. This CDR3 has 12 residues. The chain's CDR3 is CASSRPQGGAFF. DNA of the CDR3: TGTGCCAGCAGCCGCCCACAGGGGGGAGCTTTCTTT.

The chain employs TRBV2 and TRBJ1-5, with TRBD1 matching 9 bases. In germline, CDR1 is SNHLY, CDR2 FYNNEI. Trimming cost V 6 bases and J 1 base; bases outside gene matches: 19. CDR3 length: 20 residues. The CDR3, as DNA: TGTGCCAGCAGAGCCGGGACAGGGAGGCTGAGCGAGTTAAGCAATCAGCCCCAGCATTTT. Residues: CASRAGTGRLSELSNQPQHF.

This sequence joins TRBV7-6 and TRBJ1-5; D not certain. Germline values: CDR1 SGHVS, CDR2 FNYEAQ. The ends were cut back, 5 bases at V and 4 bases at J, with 9 bases in the middle. This CDR3 spans 13 amino acids. In DNA, the CDR3 is TGTGCCAGCAGCCGGGAAATTAATCAGCCCCAGCATTTT. Encoded protein: CASSREINQPQHF.

V usage is TRBV9 and J usage is TRBJ2-2, with TRBD2 identical over 8 bases. V gave up 4 bases and J gave up 4 bases; unmatched junction bases: 9. The CDR3 is 16 residues long. Germline assignment: CDR1 SGDLS and CDR2 YYNGEE. This CDR3 reads CASSRAGREVTGELFF. CDR3 in DNA: TGTGCCAGCAGCCGGGCTGGGCGGGAGGTCACCGGGGAGCTGTTTTTT.

The genes are TRBV18 and TRBJ2-3; weak D call: TRBD2 (5 bases). V was pared by 1 base and J by 0 bases, with 11 bases between. The CDR3 is 16 residues long. CDR1 and CDR2 (germline): KGHSH, LQKENI. The CDR3 DNA follows: TGTGCCAGCTCACCACGAGGAGGTTCTAGCACAGATACGCAGTATTTT. Translation: CASSPRGGSSTDTQYF. The full variable domain, with the rest looked up from reference TRBV18 and TRBJ2-3, is NAGVMQNPRHLVRRRGQEARLRCSPMKGHSHVYWYRQLPEEGLKFMVYLQKENIIDESGMPKERFSAEFPKEGPSILRIQQVVRGDSAAYFCASSPRGGSSTDTQYFGPGTRLTVL.

This clone was picked up a small number of times. The chain is built from TRBV6-5 and TRBJ1-1, with D perhaps TRBD1 (6 bases). Germline assignment: CDR1 MNHEY and CDR2 SVGAGI. The CDR3 is 14 amino acids. V lost 7 bases to trimming and J lost 0 bases, with 12 bases between them. The CDR3 protein is CASMGQLMNTEAFF. The CDR3, as DNA: TGTGCCAGCATGGGACAACTTATGAACACTGAAGCTTTCTTT.

The chain is built from TRBV27 and TRBJ1-2; 10 nucleotides agree with TRBD1. Germline values: CDR1 MNHEY, CDR2 SMNVEV (reference sequence). The CDR3 extends over 15 amino acids. The V gene end was trimmed by 3 bases and the J gene end by 5 bases; junction bases not matched to a gene: 6. The CDR3 loop reads CASSFVRTGGYGYTF. In DNA form, the CDR3 reads TGTGCCAGCAGTTTCGTACGGACAGGGGGATATGGCTACACCTTC.

This clone came up once. The rearrangement uses TRBV18 and TRBJ1-1; no firm D call. The ends were cut back, 2 bases at V and 4 bases at J, with 5 bases in the middle. Germline CDR1 is KGHSH and CDR2 is LQKENI. There are 12 residues in the CDR3. DNA of the CDR3: TGTGCCAGCTCACCATTCCTCACTGAAGCTTTCTTT. Translating it yields CASSPFLTEAFF.

The chain has TRBV11-2 and TRBJ2-1, with 8 bases identical to TRBD1. CDR3 length equals 16 residues. Germline V gene sequence: CDR1 SGHAT, CDR2 FQNNGV. V dropped 5 bases and J dropped 0; count of bases not matched to a gene: 6. DNA for the CDR3: TGTGCCAGCAGCCCCCGGACAGGGAGCTCCTACAATGAGCAGTTCTTC. It translates to CASSPRTGSSYNEQFF.

V and J are TRBV19 and TRBJ1-4, with a tentative D call TRBD1 (6 bases). V lost 9 bases, J lost 3 bases, and 14 bases lay in between. Per the germline V gene, CDR1 is LNHDA and CDR2 is SQIVND (reference sequence). The CDR3 length is 14 residues. The CDR3 here is CASTPDRPNEKLFF. For the CDR3, the DNA is TGTGCCAGCACCCCGGACAGACCTAATGAAAAACTGTTTTTT.

V usage is TRBV19 and J usage is TRBJ2-1, with a tentative D call TRBD2 (5 bases). The CDR3 runs to 11 residues. The V end was cut by 10 bases, the J end by 6 bases, with 10 bases between. The germline CDR1 and CDR2 sequences are LNHDA and SQIVND (reference sequence). The CDR3 sequence: CATARGNEQFF. As DNA, the CDR3 is TGTGCCACCGCCCGGGGCAATGAGCAGTTCTTC.

This clone was observed once. The V gene is TRBV27, the J gene TRBJ2-7, with D tentatively TRBD1 (5 bases). The CDR3 totals 13 residues. V lost 4 bases and J 2 bases, leaving 9 bases between the germline ends. Germline loops: CDR1 MNHEY, CDR2 SMNVEV (reference sequence). The DNA of the CDR3 is TGTGCCAGCAGTTGGGGCCAGGCCTACGAGCAGTACTTC. Translating gives CASSWGQAYEQYF.

The chain has TRBV7-2 and TRBJ2-7, with 8 bases matching TRBD2. There are 18 residues in the CDR3. Germline CDR1 reads SGHTA; CDR2 reads FQGNSA. Trimming removed 1 base from V and 0 bases from J; junction bases left unmatched: 11. Here the CDR3 DNA reads TGTGCCAGCAGCTTAGTACCCCCGGGACTAGGGAGCTCCTACGAGCAGTACTTC. It codes for CASSLVPPGLGSSYEQYF.

The chain joins TRBV7-2 to TRBJ2-3; maybe TRBD1 (6 bases). The ends were cut back, 5 bases at V and 0 bases at J, with 12 bases in the middle. The CDR3 extends over 15 amino acids. Looked up from germline, CDR1 is SGHTA and CDR2 is FQGNSA. Here the CDR3 reads CASSPWGRSTDTQYF. CDR3 nucleotides: TGTGCCAGCAGCCCCTGGGGGCGAAGCACAGATACGCAGTATTTT.

The chain joins TRBV2 to TRBJ2-1, with D perhaps matching TRBD1 (7 bases). Germline CDR1 is SNHLY and CDR2 is FYNNEI. Trimming took off 6 bases at V and 6 bases at J, with 21 bases between the two ends. The CDR3 extends over 16 amino acids. The CDR3 DNA sequence: TGTGCCAGCAGACAAACCGGGGGACAGAACCTCAATGAGCAGTTCTTC. Residues: CASRQTGGQNLNEQFF.

The chain is built from TRBV15 and TRBJ2-5, with 11 bases fitting TRBD2. Germline CDR1 reads LNHNV; CDR2 reads YYDKDF (reference sequence). The CDR3 is made up of 13 amino acids. The J segment lost 4 bases and the V segment lost 5 bases, leaving 0 bases of the junction unmatched. CDR3 bases: TGTGCCACCAGCGGACTAGCGGGAGAGACCCAGTACTTC. It encodes CATSGLAGETQYF.

The chain recombines TRBV4-1 with TRBJ2-2; maybe TRBD1 (6 bases). V lost 5 bases, J lost 8 bases, and 18 bases lay in between. The CDR3 loop spans 15 amino acids. Germline CDR1 MGHRA, CDR2 YSYEKL. The CDR3 here is CASSTLGTKIGELFF. The CDR3 DNA reads as TGCGCCAGCAGCACCCTGGGGACAAAGATTGGGGAGCTGTTTTTT.

The chain carries TRBV7-8 and TRBJ2-7; D remains unclear. With 0 bases removed from V and 2 bases from J, the gap between germline ends came to 8 bases. The CDR3 totals 14 residues. Germline CDR1 and CDR2: SGHVS and FQNEAQ. The CDR3 is CASSLARYTYEQYF. The CDR3 DNA is TGTGCCAGCAGCTTAGCGCGGTACACCTACGAGCAGTACTTC.

This clone came up once. The chain joins TRBV7-2 to TRBJ1-6; D is uncertain. The CDR3 contains 18 residues. Germline values: CDR1 SGHTA, CDR2 FQGNSA. The germline V and J ends were trimmed by 1 base and 0 bases, with 13 bases remaining between them. The CDR3 reads CASSLVPLGGSYNSPLHF. The DNA for the CDR3 is TGTGCCAGCAGCTTAGTCCCTCTAGGAGGCTCCTATAATTCACCCCTCCACTTT. The full variable domain, completed using reference TRBV7-2 and TRBJ1-6, is GAGVSQSPSNKVTEKGKDVELRCDPISGHTALYWYRQSLGQGLEFLIYFQGNSAPDKSGLPSDRFSAERTGGSVSTLTIQRTQQEDSAVYLCASSLVPLGGSYNSPLHFGNGTRLTVT.

The chain uses TRBV10-1 and TRBJ2-5, with TRBD2 identical over 7 bases. The V segment lost 2 bases and the J segment 2 bases; nucleotides outside the gene matches: 5. This CDR3 has 15 amino acids. CDR1 is WNHNN and CDR2 is SYGVQD in the germline V gene (reference sequence). CDR3 bases: TGCGCCAGCAGTGAGGGGTCTAGCGGACAAGAGACCCAGTACTTC. Its protein is CASSEGSSGQETQYF.

The chain carries TRBV5-4 and TRBJ2-1; no firm D call. The length of the CDR3 is 16 residues. Germline V lookup: CDR1 SGHNT, CDR2 YYREEE (reference sequence). The germline V and J ends were trimmed by 0 bases and 2 bases, with 12 bases remaining between them. CDR3 amino acids: CASSLDLLGAYNEQFF. The DNA for the CDR3 is TGTGCCAGCAGCTTGGACCTCCTAGGCGCCTACAATGAGCAGTTCTTC.

The V call is TRBV7-2, the J call TRBJ1-6; 7 bases match TRBD1. Losses at the gene ends were 5 bases for V and 9 bases for J; bases not matched to a gene: 10. Germline CDR1 reads SGHTA; CDR2 reads FQGNSA. The CDR3 is 15 residues long. CDR3 DNA sequence: TGTGCCAGCAGCCTTCCAGGGGGAACCTCTTCACCCCTCCACTTT. It translates to CASSLPGGTSSPLHF.

In nucleotides, the CDR3 is TGTGCCACTATTGGGTCACGGGAGAGCTTAGAGACCCAGTACTTC. Translation gives CATIGSRESLETQYF. This chain links TRBV2 with TRBJ2-5, with D possibly matching TRBD2 (6 bases). Germline values: CDR1 SNHLY, CDR2 FYNNEI. This CDR3 comprises 15 residues. Deletions cut 10 bases from V and 4 bases from J, with 22 bases between.